This TCR beta chain is drawn from a study of T cell clonotyping in hematopoietic cell transplantation. The time point was: recipient sample about 28 days before transplant, after cytoreduction. This table comes from immunoSEQ multiplex PCR, and its TCRdb copy is limited to in-frame clones, with some not included. The sample shows approximately 11,000 clones, roughly 87% of them seen only once. V was pared by 0 bases and J by 8 bases, with 9 bases between. Germline-derived CDR1 and CDR2 are LGHNA and YNFKEQ. The CDR3 is 13 residues long. V is TRBV4-2 and J is TRBJ2-3; D is unclear. The clonotype originates from a woman aged 50 to 60 with chronic myeloid leukemia. Some clones in this sample may be carry-over from other donors' samples. Sequenced material: peripheral blood mononuclear cells, taken before stem cell transplant. CDR3 region: CASSQDKAGTQYF. In DNA, the CDR3 is TGTGCCAGCAGCCAAGATAAGGCAGGTACGCAGTATTTT.